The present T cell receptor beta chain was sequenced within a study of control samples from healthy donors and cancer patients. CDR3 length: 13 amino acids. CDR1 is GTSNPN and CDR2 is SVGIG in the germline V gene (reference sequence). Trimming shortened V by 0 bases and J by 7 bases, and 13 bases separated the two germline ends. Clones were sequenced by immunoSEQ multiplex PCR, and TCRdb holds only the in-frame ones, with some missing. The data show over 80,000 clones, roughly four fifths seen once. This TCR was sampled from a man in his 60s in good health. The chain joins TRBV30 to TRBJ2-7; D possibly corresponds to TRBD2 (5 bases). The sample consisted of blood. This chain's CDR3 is CAWSVRSRVEQYF. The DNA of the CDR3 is TGTGCCTGGAGTGTAAGGTCGCGGGTAGAGCAGTACTTC.